This entry describes one T cell receptor (beta chain). It lacks a known antigen. No base qualities exist here, and no much larger clone lies one base off it. The donors were included in the validation cohort of some 120 subjects, a group kept apart from the roughly 610-subject first cohort. This sample is drawn from a study of cytomegalovirus exposure and HLA in healthy donors (dated by TCRdb to the late 2010s). Looking at the study overall: The roughly 650 repertoires of the first cohort and the roughly 110 validation repertoires were produced on the same platform, according to a later analysis. The study aimed to test whether signatures of past pathogen exposure could be identified by cataloging public T cell receptors. A separate validation cohort of approximately 130 different subjects was used in addition to the 666-subject first cohort. High-throughput TCR immunosequencing, statistical association of individual TCRs with disease status, and machine learning were combined to predict cytomegalovirus infection status.

To prepare the library, the immunoSEQ multiplex PCR assay was applied. Per the source publication's procedure: To diagnose cytomegalovirus status from the catalog of TCR beta chain sequences, a statistical classification framework was built. The clones in this table, taken by TCRdb from immuneACCESS, are in-frame only. Not every clone is retained; where verified, under half of the shortfall comes from an unresolved V gene, and the cause of the rest is unknown. The V and J calls and the clone size are those of that table, but D and trimming were determined from the DNA. Recorded for this sample are some 130,000 clones; roughly nine tenths of them occurred a single time. Together, the top ten hold approximately 1.2% of the sample. The CDR3 numbers 13 residues from cysteine through phenylalanine. Of the read, only the CDR3 DNA is kept; its 39 bases are in frame from base 1. Study-level results and caveats: The validation cohort had no HLA typing available for a later analysis, so co-occurrence within that cohort was assessed over all 130 or so repertoires. In both the original and validation cohorts, the classifier was reported to diagnose cytomegalovirus status with high specificity and sensitivity. Of the cluster scores, 90% to 95% were above 0 in a later analysis, which found that TCRs clustered in the first cohort also tended to co-occur in the 90 to 150 validation repertoires. A few of the identified cytomegalovirus-associated TCR beta chains were confirmed in vitro to be specific for cytomegalovirus antigens. The authors suggested that the approach could potentially be extended to other disease states and immunological phenotypes. While some public TCRs were present in many individuals, most TCR sequences turned up only very rarely across donors. A total of 150 to 200 TCR beta chains were listed by the study as associated with cytomegalovirus.

Sequenced: PBMCs. Recombination connected TRBV21-1 to TRBJ1-5. TRBV21-1 is listed as a pseudogene. This sequence originates from a woman aged 18-29 years in good health and CMV-seronegative. The DNA sequence is given as TGTGCCAGCTATCCTCCACGAGAACAGCCCCAGCATTTT. Its protein is CASYPPREQPQHF.